Below, one T cell receptor beta chain is given with its context. The sample contains more than one DNA sequence encoding this CDR3. This record comes from a study of blood T cell repertoires in COVID-19. Per the original data handling: Quantification of nucleated cells was approximated via reference gene primer amplification. Method: immunoSEQ multiplex PCR; TCRdb's copy keeps in-frame clones and lacks some. V, J and clone size reflect that table, while D and trimming were determined from the DNA. The table has about 500,000 clones, about 88% seen once. Germline V lookup: CDR1 LNHDA, CDR2 SQIVND (reference sequence). The CDR3 is 13 residues long. V lost 3 bases to trimming and J lost 1 base, with 4 bases between them.

The sequencing input was peripheral blood. This chain links TRBV19 with TRBJ1-5; D is ambiguous. This receptor was obtained from a woman aged 50 to 60 with COVID-19, enrolled during active disease. CDR3 in amino acids: CASSMSSNQPQHF. DNA of the CDR3: TGTGCCAGTAGTATGTCAAGCAATCAGCCCCAGCATTTT.